A selection of T cell receptor beta chains follows, all from one sample in a study of blood T cells in healthy people across ages. TCRdb reprocessed the 5' RACE reads with MiXCR, giving one entry per CDR3 protein. The repertoire has about 1.7 million distinct CDR3 sequences, 28% of them found once; the top ten carry 6.5% to 8.5%. The material sequenced was blood. Every receptor here comes from a woman in her thirties in good health. The CDR3 runs from the conserved cysteine through the conserved F or W. The D gene is left open where the match is weak. Size tells how often a clone was seen (once, few, many) or the class of an expanded clone, and some rows leave it out.

size: few
J: TRBJ2-5
D: .
V: TRBV15
CDR3: CATSRVGRQETQYF
DNA: TGTGCCACCAGCAGGGTCGGTAGGCAAGAGACCCAGTACTTC

size: .
J: TRBJ2-7
D: .
V: TRBV5-1
CDR3: CASSLDAKTYEQYF
DNA: TGCGCCAGCAGCTTGGATGCAAAAACCTACGAGCAGTACTTC

size: many
J: TRBJ2-7
D: .
V: TRBV20-1
CDR3: CSARGVRTSSYEQYF
DNA: TGCAGTGCTAGAGGGGTCAGGACAAGCTCCTACGAGCAGTACTTC

size: few
J: TRBJ1-1
D: TRBD1
V: TRBV5-1
CDR3: CASSAPGQANTEAFF
DNA: TGCGCCAGCAGCGCTCCGGGACAGGCGAACACTGAAGCTTTCTTT

size: .
J: TRBJ2-3
D: .
V: TRBV20-1
CDR3: CSARGSGGEESTDTQYF
DNA: TGCAGTGCTAGGGGGTCCGGTGGAGAGGAAAGCACAGATACGCAGTATTTT

size: .
J: TRBJ2-3
D: TRBD2
V: TRBV5-1
CDR3: CASSLGSGGALSTDTQYF
DNA: TGCGCCAGCAGCTTGGGCAGCGGGGGGGCCCTCAGCACAGATACGCAGTATTTT

size: .
J: TRBJ1-5
D: TRBD1
V: TRBV5-1
CDR3: CASSLGIGGSQPQHF
DNA: TGCGCCAGCAGCTTGGGGATAGGGGGCAGTCAGCCCCAGCATTTT

size: .
J: TRBJ2-4
D: TRBD2
V: TRBV4-3
CDR3: CASSQGGGGLAKNIQYF
DNA: TGCGCCAGCAGCCAAGGGGGCGGGGGACTAGCCAAAAACATTCAGTACTTC

size: .
J: TRBJ1-3
D: .
V: TRBV5-1
CDR3: CASSYGQTSGNTIYF
DNA: TGCGCCAGCAGCTACGGACAGACCTCTGGAAACACCATATATTTT

size: few
J: TRBJ2-7
D: TRBD1
V: TRBV28
CDR3: CASSWQGAAEEQYF
DNA: TGTGCCAGCAGTTGGCAGGGGGCCGCGGAAGAGCAGTACTTC

size: .
J: TRBJ1-2
D: .
V: TRBV5-6
CDR3: CASSRAEGWGYGYTF
DNA: TGTGCCAGCAGCCGGGCGGAAGGGTGGGGCTATGGCTACACCTTC

size: .
J: TRBJ1-2
D: .
V: TRBV6-5
CDR3: CASSYDTGLANYGYTF
DNA: TGTGCCAGCAGTTACGATACAGGGTTAGCTAACTATGGCTACACCTTC

size: .
J: TRBJ2-7
D: TRBD2
V: TRBV20-1
CDR3: CSAKREGRLKTRYF
DNA: TGCAGTGCTAAGCGGGAGGGCCGGTTGAAGACCCGGTACTTC

size: .
J: TRBJ2-7
D: .
V: TRBV5-1
CDR3: CASKGSSYNEQYF
DNA: TGCGCCAGCAAGGGGAGCTCCTACAATGAGCAGTACTTC

size: .
J: TRBJ2-3
D: .
V: TRBV10-3
CDR3: CAISQTGSTDTQYF
DNA: TGTGCCATCAGTCAGACAGGCTCCACAGATACGCAGTATTTT

size: .
J: TRBJ2-7
D: TRBD2
V: TRBV10-3
CDR3: CATGSGGSYEQYF
DNA: TGTGCCACCGGTAGCGGGGGTTCCTACGAGCAGTACTTC

size: many
J: TRBJ2-7
D: TRBD1
V: TRBV28
CDR3: CASSFTPRDSSYEQYF
DNA: TGTGCCAGCAGTTTTACCCCTCGGGACAGCTCCTACGAGCAGTACTTC

size: .
J: TRBJ2-4
D: .
V: TRBV6-1
CDR3: CATRGWSYNEQYF
DNA: TGTGCCACCAGGGGTTGGTCCTACAATGAGCAGTACTTC

size: many
J: TRBJ2-7
D: .
V: TRBV25-1
CDR3: CASFGGLHEGHEQYF
DNA: TGTGCCAGCTTTGGGGGCCTACACGAAGGGCACGAGCAGTACTTC

size: many
J: TRBJ2-5
D: TRBD2
V: TRBV7-2
CDR3: CASSRTSGSLETQYF
DNA: TGTGCCAGCAGCAGGACTAGCGGGTCCTTAGAGACCCAGTACTTC

size: few
J: TRBJ1-6
D: .
V: TRBV2
CDR3: CASSEVASPLHF
DNA: TGTGCCAGCAGTGAAGTCGCGTCACCCCTCCACTTT

size: many
J: TRBJ2-5
D: TRBD2
V: TRBV20-1
CDR3: CSALREVGEQYF
DNA: TGCAGTGCTTTACGGGAGGTTGGGGAGCAGTACTTC

size: .
J: TRBJ2-1
D: TRBD2
V: TRBV20-1
CDR3: CSADSGGAFTEQFF
DNA: TGCAGTGCAGATAGCGGGGGGGCTTTCACTGAGCAGTTCTTC

size: many
J: TRBJ2-1
D: .
V: TRBV7-9
CDR3: CASSLAWQGKAYNEQFF
DNA: TGTGCCAGCAGCTTAGCCTGGCAGGGGAAGGCCTACAATGAGCAGTTCTTC

size: .
J: TRBJ2-4
D: .
V: TRBV5-5
CDR3: CAGSLAGLTSNIQYF
DNA: TGTGCCGGCAGCTTGGCGGGACTTACCTCAAACATTCAGTACTTC

size: many
J: TRBJ2-6
D: .
V: TRBV27
CDR3: CASSPRQGGSGANVLTF
DNA: TGTGCCAGCAGTCCCCGACAGGGAGGCTCTGGGGCCAACGTCCTGACTTTC

size: .
J: TRBJ2-7
D: .
V: TRBV9
CDR3: CASSVDEYNEQYF
DNA: TGTGCCAGCAGCGTAGACGAGTACAATGAGCAGTACTTC

size: .
J: TRBJ1-1
D: TRBD1
V: TRBV5-1
CDR3: CASSDQGGVFF
DNA: TGCGCCAGCAGCGACCAGGGGGGGGTTTTCTTT

size: few
J: TRBJ2-5
D: TRBD1
V: TRBV7-2
CDR3: CASSLQGTAQETQYF
DNA: TGTGCCAGCAGCTTGCAAGGGACAGCCCAAGAGACCCAGTACTTC

size: .
J: TRBJ2-1
D: TRBD2
V: TRBV6-1
CDR3: CASSAGLAGGIYNEQFF
DNA: TGTGCCAGCAGTGCAGGACTAGCGGGGGGAATATACAATGAGCAGTTCTTC

size: .
J: TRBJ2-5
D: .
V: TRBV20-1
CDR3: CSARDSYGTQETQYF
DNA: TGCAGTGCTAGAGATTCCTACGGGACGCAAGAGACCCAGTACTTC

size: few
J: TRBJ2-7
D: .
V: TRBV4-3
CDR3: CASSQEGEQMYEQYF
DNA: TGCGCCAGCAGCCAAGAGGGAGAGCAAATGTACGAGCAGTACTTC